These 12 T cell receptor beta chains came from one sample sequenced in a study of cytomegalovirus exposure and HLA in healthy donors. In the PCR, 60 Vbeta and 13 Jbeta primers were used. The assay was immunoSEQ multiplex PCR, and TCRdb's table has in-frame clones only and misses some. Of under 200,000 clones listed, around 68% were seen once; the top ten hold over 1.2%. Sequencing input: PBMCs. Receptor source: a man aged 45 to 65 in good health and CMV-seronegative.

CDR3 nucleotides: TGTGCCAGCAGCTTAGTGGTTAGCCCACTGGAAGAGACCCAGTACTTC. Its protein is CASSLVVSPLEETQYF. The chain uses TRBV7-2 and TRBJ2-5; D not resolved. This CDR3 comprises 16 residues. V was cut by 1 base and J by 3 bases, with 15 bases left in between. Germline CDR1 is SGHTA and CDR2 is FQGNSA.

The chain recombines TRBV7-9 with TRBJ2-3; tentative D call: TRBD1 (5 bases). The CDR3 totals 15 residues. Germline V gene lookup returns CDR1 SEHNR and CDR2 FQNEAQ (reference sequence). The V end was cut by 1 base, the J end by 3 bases, with 11 bases between. The CDR3 here is CASSLGQGLTDTQYF. CDR3 sequence (DNA): TGTGCCAGCAGCTTAGGTCAGGGTCTTACAGATACGCAGTATTTT.

The gene calls are TRBV2 and TRBJ2-2; 9 nucleotides agree with TRBD1. Germline CDR1 is SNHLY and CDR2 is FYNNEI. The CDR3 totals 15 residues. V lost 6 bases, J lost 5 bases, and 7 bases stayed unmatched. The CDR3 is CASRGQGGRTGELFF. The CDR3 DNA reads TGTGCCAGCAGGGGACAGGGCGGAAGAACCGGGGAGCTGTTTTTT.

Regarding this clone: Relative to the germline gene, one junction end is altered; a read error may explain this. This chain joins TRBV7-2 and TRBJ2-7; TRBD1 agrees at 7 bases. This CDR3 region has 12 residues. Per germline, CDR1 SGHTA and CDR2 FQGNSA. CDR3 nucleotides: TGTGCCAGCAGCAAACTCCGGGACAGACTAACCTTC. Protein sequence: CASSKLRDRLTF.

The J gene is TRBJ1-2, the V gene TRBV15; perhaps TRBD1 as D (6 bases). Trimming pared 1 base from V and 8 bases from J, leaving 17 bases between. The length of the CDR3 is 15 residues. Germline V gene lookup returns CDR1 LNHNV and CDR2 YYDKDF (reference sequence). CDR3 amino acids: CATSRVPGQFGGYTF. Written as DNA, the CDR3 is TGTGCCACCAGCAGAGTGCCGGGACAATTCGGCGGCTACACCTTC.

The chain links TRBV5-6 to TRBJ1-3; unclear D gene. V was cut by 4 bases and J by 4 bases, with 15 bases left in between. The CDR3 runs to 15 residues. From germline, CDR1 is SGHDT and CDR2 YYEEEE. CDR3 amino acids: CASSAEPSRGNTIYF. Written as DNA, the CDR3 is TGTGCCAGCAGCGCAGAACCTAGCAGAGGAAACACCATATATTTT.

The chain employs TRBV10-1 and TRBJ2-2; 11 bases match TRBD1. The CDR3 totals 17 residues. Germline V gene lookup returns CDR1 WNHNN and CDR2 SYGVQD (reference sequence). Germline trimming cut 4 bases from V and 0 bases from J; bases unmatched to any gene: 4. CDR3 residues: CASSGRTGGPNTGELFF. CDR3 sequence (DNA): TGCGCCAGCAGTGGCAGGACAGGGGGCCCGAACACCGGGGAGCTGTTTTTT.

This clone came up many times. The V call is TRBV6-1, the J call TRBJ2-2; TRBD1 matches 7 bases. J gave up 0 bases and V 4 bases, and 5 bases lay outside the gene matches. The CDR3 is 16 residues long. CDR1 and CDR2 (germline): MNHNS, SASEGT. This chain's CDR3 is CASSGAGTANTGELFF. CDR3 DNA: TGTGCCAGCAGTGGGGCCGGGACAGCGAACACCGGGGAGCTGTTTTTT.

The chain links TRBV28 to TRBJ1-2, with 9 nucleotides matching TRBD1. Germline V CDR1 and CDR2: MDHEN, SYDVKM. Trimming cost V 5 bases and J 5 bases; bases outside gene matches: 9. The CDR3 covers 15 residues. DNA for the CDR3: TGTGCCAGCAGTGCCGGGACAGGGCGGTATTATGGCTACACCTTC. Protein: CASSAGTGRYYGYTF.

The chain combines TRBV4-3 with TRBJ2-7; 9 nucleotides align to TRBD1. Trimming cost V 0 bases and J 3 bases; bases outside gene matches: 9. CDR3 length: 17 residues. The germline V gene encodes CDR1 LGHNA and CDR2 YSLEER. The CDR3 coding sequence is TGCGCCAGCAGCCAAGATGGACCACAGGGGGCTTTCTACGAGCAGTACTTC. Translated: CASSQDGPQGAFYEQYF.

This clone came up a few times. The chain couples TRBV28 to TRBJ2-5, with D unresolved. The CDR3 is 14 residues long. In germline, CDR1 is MDHEN, CDR2 SYDVKM. With 7 bases removed from V and 2 bases from J, the gap between germline ends came to 14 bases. The CDR3 bases are TGTGCCAGCAAACCTCGGTCTGCACAAGAGACCCAGTACTTC. It translates to CASKPRSAQETQYF.

This clone appeared once. V and J are TRBV5-1 and TRBJ1-1; D is uncertain. V dropped 0 bases and J dropped 2 bases, with 11 bases sitting between them. The CDR3 length is 15 residues. Germline CDR1 and CDR2: SGHRS and YFSETQ. Here the CDR3 reads CASSLEEGRNTEAFF. CDR3 DNA: TGCGCCAGCAGCTTGGAGGAGGGCCGAAACACTGAAGCTTTCTTT.